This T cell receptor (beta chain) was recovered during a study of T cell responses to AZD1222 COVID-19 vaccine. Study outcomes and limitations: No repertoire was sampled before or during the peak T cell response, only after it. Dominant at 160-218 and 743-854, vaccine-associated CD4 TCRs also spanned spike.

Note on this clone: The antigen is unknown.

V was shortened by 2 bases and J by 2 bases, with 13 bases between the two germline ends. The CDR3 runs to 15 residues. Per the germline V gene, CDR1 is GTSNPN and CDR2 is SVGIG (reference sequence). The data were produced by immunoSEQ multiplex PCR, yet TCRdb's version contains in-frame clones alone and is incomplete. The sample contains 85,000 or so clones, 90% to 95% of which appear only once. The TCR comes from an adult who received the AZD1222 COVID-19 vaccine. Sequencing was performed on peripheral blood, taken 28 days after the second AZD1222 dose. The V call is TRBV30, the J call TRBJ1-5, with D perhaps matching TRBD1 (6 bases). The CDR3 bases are TGTGCCTGGAGTTCGCGAGGGGGAGGCAATCAGCCCCAGCATTTT. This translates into CAWSSRGGGNQPQHF.